This T cell receptor (beta chain) is drawn from a study of siplizumab effects on memory and regulatory T cells (dated by TCRdb to about 2019). Background for the entire study: The study examined how the anti-CD2 antibody siplizumab affects alloreactive T-cell subsets in allogeneic mixed lymphocyte reactions built from human PBMCs. General conclusions and limits of the study: The suppressive function of proliferating Tregs from siplizumab cultures was not functionally confirmed. A naive or memory phenotype could not be assigned to roughly 80-97% of proliferating CD4+ or CD8+ clones. Of the alloreactive CD4+ clones that could be mapped, the Treg-derived share averaged about 63% with siplizumab compared with approximately 25% in control reactions. Unstimulated naive T cells appeared to be more diverse than memory T cells, and naive cells seemed to make a substantial contribution to the alloresponse. The cumulative frequency of alloreactive sequences traceable to unstimulated CD4+ memory T cells was significantly reduced by siplizumab. Sequences below about 10^-5 frequency were poorly captured, so only a minor fraction of alloreactive clones could be mapped to unstimulated subsets.

With regard to this clone: No antigen is known for it. Base qualities are not recorded, but no much larger clone differs from it by a single base. This sample also contains other DNA sequences that code for the same CDR3.

Sorted unstimulated T cells, along with proliferating T cells recovered from mixed lymphocyte reactions, underwent TCRbeta CDR3 sequencing. Fresh whole blood from some ten HLA-typed healthy donors was used as the source from which PBMCs were isolated. To map where alloreactive clones came from, unstimulated CD4+ non-regulatory T cells were FACS-sorted. Relative to germline, V is missing 2 bases and J is missing 2 bases, with 3 bases of the junction outside any gene match. The CDR3 contains 14 residues, cysteine and phenylalanine counted. Only CDR3 DNA is held: 42 bases, read in frame from base 1. CDR1 and CDR2, looked up from the germline V gene (reference sequence), are GTSNPN and SVGIG. Library construction relied on the immunoSEQ multiplex PCR assay. Around 92,000 TCR templates per sample were assayed by the deep sequencing platform. Genomic DNA extracted from sorted T cells was used for TCRbeta CDR3 sequencing. On the study's bioinformatics: The R programming language was used for the clonal analysis of the TCRbeta CDR3 data. Alloreactive CD4+ and CD8+ clones were identified by comparing unstimulated samples to CFSE-low samples taken after the reaction. Alloreactive CD4+ clones were assigned to regulatory or non-regulatory origin by matching sequences to sorted unstimulated Treg and non-Treg repertoires. This is the immuneACCESS table as TCRdb keeps it, with only in-frame sequences that have V and J called. A part of the clones is gone; compared with another copy, unresolved V genes explain less than half, and the rest is unexplained. V, J and clone size were drawn from that table, and D and trimming were deduced from the DNA. Recorded for this sample are 75,000 to 100,000 clones; over 85% of them occurred a single time. The ten largest clones capture over 0.25% of the sample.

Sequenced sample: non-Treg CD4+ T cells sorted from blood. This sample's cell subset or site label indicates: FACS-sorted unstimulated CD4+ non-regulatory T cells. This TCR derives from a human donor in good health. The chain is assembled from TRBV30 and TRBJ2-7; 10 middle bases align to TRBD1. The CDR3 has the sequence CAWSPGQGTYEQYF. The nucleotides are TGTGCCTGGAGTCCGGGACAGGGGACCTACGAGCAGTACTTC. Here the CDR3 is joined to the reference TRBV30 and TRBJ2-7 genes, and the full variable domain is: SQTIHQWPATLVQPVGSPLSLECTVEGTSNPNLYWYRQAAGRGLQLLFYSVGIGQISSEVPQNLSASRPQDRQFILSSKKLLLSDSGFYLCAWSPGQGTYEQYFGPGTRLTVT.